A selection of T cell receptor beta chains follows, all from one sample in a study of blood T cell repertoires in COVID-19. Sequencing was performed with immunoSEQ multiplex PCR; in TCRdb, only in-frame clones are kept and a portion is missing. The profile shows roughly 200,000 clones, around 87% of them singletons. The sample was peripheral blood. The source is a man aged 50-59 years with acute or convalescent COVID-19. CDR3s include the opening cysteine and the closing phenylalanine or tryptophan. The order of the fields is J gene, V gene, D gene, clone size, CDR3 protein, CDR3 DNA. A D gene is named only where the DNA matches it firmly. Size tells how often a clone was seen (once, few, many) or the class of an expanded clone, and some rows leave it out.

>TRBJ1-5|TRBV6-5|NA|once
CASRYGQNNQPQHF
TGTGCCAGCAGGTATGGACAGAACAATCAGCCCCAGCATTTT
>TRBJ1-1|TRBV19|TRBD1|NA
CASNRGPNTEAFF
TGTGCCAGCAACAGGGGGCCGAACACTGAAGCTTTCTTT
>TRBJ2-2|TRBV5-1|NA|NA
CASSLGTEGNTGELFF
TGCGCCAGCAGCTTGGGGACCGAGGGCAACACCGGGGAGCTGTTTTTT
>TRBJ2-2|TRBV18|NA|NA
CASSLPQGRGTGELFF
TGTGCCAGCTCACTGCCACAGGGACGGGGCACCGGGGAGCTGTTTTTT
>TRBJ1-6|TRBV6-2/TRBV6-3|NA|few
CASSYGTSYNSPLHF
TGTGCCAGCAGTTACGGGACATCTTATAATTCACCCCTCCACTTT
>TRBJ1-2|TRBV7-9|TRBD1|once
CASSAGQLSYGYTF
TGTGCCAGCAGCGCGGGACAGTTAAGCTATGGCTACACCTTC
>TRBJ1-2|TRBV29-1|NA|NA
CSVVAGSGYTF
TGCAGCGTTGTAGCCGGGTCTGGCTACACCTTC
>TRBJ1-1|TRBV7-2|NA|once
CASSLDRNTEAFF
TGTGCCAGCAGCTTAGACAGAAACACTGAAGCTTTCTTT
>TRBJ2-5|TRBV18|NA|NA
CASSARGQETQYF
TGTGCCAGCTCCGCACGCGGTCAAGAGACCCAGTACTTC
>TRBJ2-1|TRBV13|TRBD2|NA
CASSLGIAGGFSSYNEQFF
TGTGCCAGCAGCTTAGGGATAGCGGGGGGCTTTAGCTCCTACAATGAGCAGTTCTTC
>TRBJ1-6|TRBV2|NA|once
CASSASGPLHF
TGTGCCAGCAGTGCGAGTGGACCCCTCCACTTT
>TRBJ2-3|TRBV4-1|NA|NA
CASSRPVEEMASWGTDTQYF
TGCGCCAGCAGCCGTCCGGTTGAGGAAATGGCTTCTTGGGGCACAGATACGCAGTATTTT
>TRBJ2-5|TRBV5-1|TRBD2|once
CASKELAGGQETQYF
TGCGCCAGTAAGGAGCTAGCGGGGGGACAAGAGACCCAGTACTTC
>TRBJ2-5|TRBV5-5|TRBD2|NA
CASSFAGVHLAETQYF
TGTGCCAGCAGTTTTGCGGGGGTGCACCTGGCGGAGACCCAGTACTTC
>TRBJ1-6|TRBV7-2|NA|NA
CASSLAIGAGSPLHF
TGTGCCAGCAGCTTAGCTATAGGGGCCGGGTCACCCCTCCACTTT
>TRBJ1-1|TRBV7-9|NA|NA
CASSRNTEAFF
TGTGCCAGCAGCCGGAACACTGAAGCTTTCTTT
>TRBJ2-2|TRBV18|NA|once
CASSPTMSGDGELFF
TGTGCCAGCTCACCAACGATGTCCGGGGACGGGGAGCTGTTTTTT
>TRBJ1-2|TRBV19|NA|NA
CASTFGGNYGYTF
TGTGCCAGTACTTTCGGAGGCAACTATGGCTACACCTTC
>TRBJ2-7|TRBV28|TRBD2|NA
CASSLTSGYEQYF
TGTGCCAGCAGTTTGACTAGCGGTTACGAGCAGTACTTC
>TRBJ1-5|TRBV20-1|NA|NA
CSASQGFSNQPQHF
TGCAGTGCTAGTCAGGGTTTTAGCAATCAGCCCCAGCATTTT
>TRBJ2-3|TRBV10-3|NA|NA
CAIRNRADTDTQYF
TGTGCCATCAGAAACAGGGCCGACACAGATACGCAGTATTTT
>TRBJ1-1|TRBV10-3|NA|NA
CAISESQGSMNTEAFF
TGTGCCATCAGTGAGTCGCAGGGATCTATGAACACTGAAGCTTTCTTT
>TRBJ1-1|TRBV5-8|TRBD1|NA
CASRTGTGLLGTEAFF
TGTGCCAGCAGGACCGGGACAGGGCTCCTGGGCACTGAAGCTTTCTTT
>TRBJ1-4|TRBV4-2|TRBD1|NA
CASSQDAATGGAYGEKLFF
TGTGCCAGCAGCCAAGATGCCGCCACAGGGGGCGCATATGGTGAAAAACTGTTTTTT
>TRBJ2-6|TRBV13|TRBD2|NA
CASSPRGAGANVLTF
TGTGCCAGCAGCCCCCGGGGGGCTGGGGCCAACGTCCTGACTTTC
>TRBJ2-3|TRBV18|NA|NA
CASSLQGSTDTQYF
TGTGCCAGCTCACTACAGGGTAGCACAGATACGCAGTATTTT
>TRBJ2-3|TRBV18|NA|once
CASSPPSSTSTDTQYF
TGTGCCAGCTCACCACCGAGTAGTACTAGCACAGATACGCAGTATTTT
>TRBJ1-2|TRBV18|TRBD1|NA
CASSGELTGRYGYTF
TGTGCCAGCTCCGGAGAACTGACAGGGCGCTATGGCTACACCTTC
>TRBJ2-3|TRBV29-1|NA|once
CSATSPRGSTDTQYF
TGCAGCGCTACCTCTCCTAGGGGGAGCACAGATACGCAGTATTTT
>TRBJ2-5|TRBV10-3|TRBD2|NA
CAISPTSGGETQYF
TGTGCCATCAGTCCTACCAGCGGGGGGGAGACCCAGTACTTC